This is a list of T cell receptor beta chains from one sample in a study of T cells in Graves' hyperthyroidism and ophthalmopathy. TCRdb ran MiXCR on the multiplex PCR reads and lists one entry per CDR3 protein. This sample carries about 180,000 distinct CDR3 sequences, more than 15% of them seen once, and the ten largest clones take 25% to 35%. What was sequenced was blood. The receptors were sampled from a woman in her forties or fifties with Graves' hyperthyroidism. Both conserved end residues are part of each CDR3. The D gene is left open where the match is weak. Some rows have no size entry. The others give once, few or many, or a class for an expanded clone.

v_call	d_call	j_call	clone_size	cdr3_nt	cdr3_aa
TRBV5-1	-	TRBJ1-1	many	TGCGCCAGCAGATCCACAGTGAACACTGAAGCTTTCTTT	CASRSTVNTEAFF
TRBV4-1	TRBD1	TRBJ1-2	-	TGCGCCAGCAGCCAGCCGGGACAGGGGATCTATGGCTACACCTTC	CASSQPGQGIYGYTF
TRBV2	-	TRBJ1-1	many	TGTGCCAGCAGTGGAGGCGAGATACCTGAAGCTTTCTTT	CASSGGEIPEAFF
TRBV5-5	-	TRBJ2-1	-	TGTGCCAGCAGCTTAGGTTGGTCCAGGGCCAATGAGCAGTTCTTC	CASSLGWSRANEQFF
TRBV12-3/TRBV12-4	-	TRBJ2-2	many	TGTGCCAGCAGTTTCACAGGGAACACCGGGGAGCTGTTTTTT	CASSFTGNTGELFF
TRBV6-1	-	TRBJ1-5	many	TGTGCCAGCAGTGAAAGCAGGGCCCGCAATCAGCCCCAGCATTTT	CASSESRARNQPQHF
TRBV18	-	TRBJ1-4	few	TGTGCCAGCTCACCAACAACAGGGACTAATGAAAAACTGTTTTTT	CASSPTTGTNEKLFF
TRBV27	-	TRBJ1-1	many	TGTGCCAGCAGCCACGGGGGGACCCAGAGTGAAGCTTTCTTT	CASSHGGTQSEAFF
TRBV19	-	TRBJ2-1	many	TGTGCCAGTAGTATAGCCGGGAGCTCCTACAATGAGCAGTTCTTC	CASSIAGSSYNEQFF
TRBV28	-	TRBJ1-3	-	TGTTCTAGCAGTCCCTCCCGGGACGGGACCTCTGGAAACACCATATATTTT	CSSSPSRDGTSGNTIYF
TRBV15	-	TRBJ1-2	many	TGTGCCACCAGCAGAGATGAGTACTATGGCTACACCTTC	CATSRDEYYGYTF
TRBV27	-	TRBJ1-1	once	TGTGCCAGCAGTTTCGGGGGGGTGAGCACTGAAGCTTTCTTT	CASSFGGVSTEAFF
TRBV11-2	TRBD1	TRBJ2-7	many	TGTGCCAGCAGCGGCCAGGGGGTCAGGTACGAGCAGTACTTC	CASSGQGVRYEQYF
TRBV28	-	TRBJ2-3	many	TGTGCCAGCAGTTCCCTTGGGACATCGCTAGATACGCAGTATTTT	CASSSLGTSLDTQYF
TRBV7-8	-	TRBJ1-2	many	TGTGCCAGCAGCTTAGCGAAGGGACTCCAAGGTGCCTATGGCTACACCTTC	CASSLAKGLQGAYGYTF
TRBV20-1	-	TRBJ1-1	many	TGCAGTGCTAGAGTAAGGGATACTGAAGCTTTCTTT	CSARVRDTEAFF
TRBV27	-	TRBJ1-1	-	TGTGCCAGCAGTCTCCGACTCCCGAACACTGAAGCTTTCTTT	CASSLRLPNTEAFF
TRBV12-3/TRBV12-4	-	TRBJ1-2	many	TGTGCCAGCAGTTACAGGGTACGGTTAAGCGGCTACACCTTC	CASSYRVRLSGYTF
TRBV3-1	TRBD2	TRBJ2-3	many	TGTGCCAGCAGCCAAGGACCTATAGCGGGGGGGCCAGGAGATACGCAGTATTTT	CASSQGPIAGGPGDTQYF
TRBV10-2	-	TRBJ1-2	many	TGCGCCAGCAGTGACAGCCCCTATGGCTACACCTTC	CASSDSPYGYTF
TRBV27	-	TRBJ1-1	many	TGTGCCAGCAGTTTAGGGGTGGGCACTGAAGCTTTCTTT	CASSLGVGTEAFF
TRBV5-1	-	TRBJ2-1	many	TGCGCCAGCAGCCCCGCCCTAGCCGAGCAGTTCTTC	CASSPALAEQFF
TRBV10-2	-	TRBJ1-4	many	TGCGCCAGCAGTGAAGACCATGAAAAACTGTTTTTT	CASSEDHEKLFF
TRBV2	-	TRBJ1-4	-	TGTGCCAGCAAATTAAGGGGCAATTCCGAAAAACTGTTTTTT	CASKLRGNSEKLFF
TRBV27	-	TRBJ2-3	many	TGTGCCAGCAGACTGACTGTCACAGATACGCAGTATTTT	CASRLTVTDTQYF
TRBV12-5	TRBD1	TRBJ1-2	many	TGTGCTAGTGGTTTGGAGACAGGGTCCTATGGCTACACCTTC	CASGLETGSYGYTF
TRBV7-8	-	TRBJ1-1	-	TGTGCCAGCAGCTTGAATTCGGCGGGTACCACTGAAGCTTTCTTT	CASSLNSAGTTEAFF
TRBV7-2	-	TRBJ1-4	many	TGTGCCAGCAGCTCGCACAGTGCAACTAATGAAAAACTGTTTTTT	CASSSHSATNEKLFF
TRBV28	-	TRBJ2-4	many	TGTGCCAGCAGTTTAGGGGGGTCCAAAAACATTCAGTACTTC	CASSLGGSKNIQYF
TRBV14	-	TRBJ2-5	many	TGTGCCAGCAGCCAATCCCTTCTCGGGGAGACCCAGTACTTC	CASSQSLLGETQYF
TRBV5-5	TRBD1	TRBJ1-1	-	TGTGCCAGCAGCATCCGGCCGGGACAGGGTCTAAGGGAAACTGAAGCTTTCTTT	CASSIRPGQGLRETEAFF
TRBV7-8	TRBD1	TRBJ1-5	many	TGTGCCAGCAGCTCAGACAGGGTTTATCAGCCCCAGCATTTT	CASSSDRVYQPQHF
TRBV27	TRBD1	TRBJ1-2	many	TGTGCCAGCAGTTCGTCACAGGGGGGAATGTATGGCTACACCTTC	CASSSSQGGMYGYTF
TRBV7-9	-	TRBJ2-3	many	TGTGCCAGCAGCTTAGATGGAATCACAGATACGCAGTATTTT	CASSLDGITDTQYF
TRBV2	-	TRBJ2-3	-	TGTGCCAGCAGTGGCACCGCTGGGGTGAACACAGATACGCAGTATTTT	CASSGTAGVNTDTQYF
TRBV6-1	TRBD1	TRBJ1-1	many	TGTGCCAGCAGTCAGACAGGGGCGAACACTGAAGCTTTCTTT	CASSQTGANTEAFF
TRBV2	-	TRBJ2-5	-	TGTGCCAGCAATCTGGGCCCGGGAGAGACCCAGTACTTC	CASNLGPGETQYF
TRBV2	-	TRBJ2-7	-	TGTGCCAGCAGTGGAGAATACGAGCAGTACTTC	CASSGEYEQYF
TRBV6-5	-	TRBJ2-2	many	TGTGCCAGCAGTTACACAGAAGCCACCGGGGAGCTGTTTTTT	CASSYTEATGELFF
TRBV6-1	-	TRBJ2-7	many	TGTGCCAGCAGTTATGCCGTTGTGGGAGGATACGAGCAGTACTTC	CASSYAVVGGYEQYF
TRBV12-3/TRBV12-4	TRBD2	TRBJ2-4	many	TGTGCCAGCAGTATAACGGGGCGGGGGGGGTCCAAAAACATTCAGTACTTC	CASSITGRGGSKNIQYF
TRBV12-5	-	TRBJ2-7	many	TGTGCTAGTGCCCTTGGGGTCTCCTACGAGCAGTACTTC	CASALGVSYEQYF
TRBV7-2	-	TRBJ1-1	-	TGTGCCAGCAGCTCCACCCAGTTGGTGGTTACTGAAGCTTTCTTT	CASSSTQLVVTEAFF
TRBV7-8	-	TRBJ2-3	few	TGTGCCAGCAGCTCTCTTACCTCGATACTCACAGATACGCAGTATTTT	CASSSLTSILTDTQYF
TRBV2	-	TRBJ1-1	-	TGTGCCAGCAGAACTGGGAACCAGGACACTGAAGCTTTCTTT	CASRTGNQDTEAFF
TRBV4-2	TRBD2	TRBJ2-2	-	TGTGCCAGCAGCCCAACTAGCGGGGGGGCGAACACCGGGGAGCTGTTTTTT	CASSPTSGGANTGELFF
TRBV20-1	-	TRBJ2-1	many	TGCAGTGCTAGAGCTGAGGCGGGGTTCAATGAGCAGTTCTTC	CSARAEAGFNEQFF
TRBV7-9	-	TRBJ2-6	many	TGTGCCAGCAGACAGGGAGGAATATCTGGGGCCAACGTCCTGACTTTC	CASRQGGISGANVLTF
TRBV7-9	-	TRBJ1-6	many	TGTGCCAGCAGCTGGGACGGATATAATTCACCCCTCCACTTT	CASSWDGYNSPLHF
TRBV12-3/TRBV12-4	-	TRBJ1-3	-	TGTGCCAGCACCTACAGGGTCTCTGGAAACACCATATATTTT	CASTYRVSGNTIYF
TRBV7-2	-	TRBJ1-2	-	TGTGCCAGCAGCTTAGTTTCTTGGGATGACTACACCTTC	CASSLVSWDDYTF
TRBV7-3	TRBD2	TRBJ2-1	-	TGTGCCAGCAGCTTAATGGCGGGAGGGTTCTACAATGAGCAGTTCTTC	CASSLMAGGFYNEQFF
TRBV9	-	TRBJ1-1	many	TGTGCCAGCAGCGATAACAGGGACACTGAAGCTTTCTTT	CASSDNRDTEAFF
TRBV11-2	-	TRBJ2-4	-	TGTGCCACCTCACAGGGCGCCAAAAACATTCAGTACTTC	CATSQGAKNIQYF
TRBV13	TRBD1	TRBJ1-1	many	TGTGCCAGCAGTTCTCACGGACAGGGCCTCTATACTGAAGCTTTCTTT	CASSSHGQGLYTEAFF
TRBV7-9	TRBD1	TRBJ1-2	many	TGTGCCAGCAGCGCTGACAGGGAAGCTGGTCTATACGGCTACACCTTC	CASSADREAGLYGYTF
TRBV9	-	TRBJ1-1	many	TGTGCCAGCAGCCCAAACGGACAGCAGAACACTGAAGCTTTCTTT	CASSPNGQQNTEAFF
TRBV5-4	-	TRBJ2-3	few	TGTGCCAGCAGCCCCCGGGGAGGGGGGACAGATACGCAGTATTTT	CASSPRGGGTDTQYF
TRBV7-9	-	TRBJ1-1	-	TGTGCCCGCAGCTCCGCGGGAGAGAACACTGAAGCTTTCTTT	CARSSAGENTEAFF